Listed here are 23 T cell receptor beta chains from one sample, sequenced in a study of PD-L1 blockade in urothelial cancer. The repertoire was sequenced with immunoSEQ multiplex PCR; TCRdb's copy has only in-frame clones and lacks some. Altogether about 100,000 clones are present, roughly 84% being singletons, with the ten largest covering 2.4%. The material was PBMCs, obtained around atezolizumab (anti-PD-L1) treatment. The receptors were sampled from a man aged 50 to 59 with urothelial cancer.

This rearrangement joins TRBV12-1 to TRBJ2-2; TRBD2, the table's D call, was not compared with the DNA. TRBV12-1 counts as a pseudogene. This CDR3 spans 17 amino acids. CDR3 sequence reads: CASSRGLAGANTGELFF. CDR3 coding DNA: TGTGCCAGCAGCCGGGGACTAGCGGGCGCGAACACCGGGGAGCTGTTTTTT.

The chain couples TRBV7-2 to TRBJ2-5; TRBD2 is a possible D gene (6 bases). In germline, CDR1 is SGHTA, CDR2 FQGNSA. The V end lost 7 bases, the J end lost 0 bases, and 15 bases lay between the germline ends. CDR3 length equals 15 residues. CDR3 sequence (DNA): TGTGCCAGCACCCCGCCCGGGACTTACCAAGAGACCCAGTACTTC. Its protein product is CASTPPGTYQETQYF.

The rearrangement joins TRBV7-2 to TRBJ2-7; 8 bases match TRBD1. The germline V gene has CDR1 SGHTA and CDR2 FQGNSA. Trimming removed 3 bases from V and 3 bases from J; junction bases left unmatched: 10. This CDR3 has 16 amino acids. This CDR3 is CASSFTTGQGNYEQYF. Here the CDR3 DNA reads TGTGCCAGCAGCTTTACCACCGGACAGGGAAACTACGAGCAGTACTTC.

The CDR3 region is CASSLMGQGVGEQYF. CDR3 DNA sequence: TGTGCCAGCAGTCTGATGGGACAGGGGGTAGGTGAGCAGTACTTC. The rearrangement uses TRBV7-2 and TRBJ2-7, with TRBD1 matching 11 bases. J lost 7 bases, V lost 6 bases, and 11 bases had no gene match. There are 15 residues in the CDR3. Germline V lookup: CDR1 SGHTA, CDR2 FQGNSA.

The chain has TRBV5-1 and TRBJ2-1, with D tentatively TRBD1 (6 bases). Germline values: CDR1 SGHRS, CDR2 YFSETQ. Trimming took off 4 bases at V and 6 bases at J, with 17 bases between the two ends. The CDR3 spans 15 residues. This CDR3 reads CASSPARTGTNEQFF. The DNA for the CDR3 is TGCGCCAGCAGCCCCGCGCGTACAGGGACCAATGAGCAGTTCTTC.

The chain carries TRBV27 and TRBJ2-2, with 9 bases aligning to TRBD2. The CDR3 runs to 15 residues. Germline trimming cut 4 bases from V and 5 bases from J; bases unmatched to any gene: 5. Germline-derived CDR1 and CDR2 are MNHEY and SMNVEV (reference sequence). CDR3 residues: CASSSQAGGTGELFF. The CDR3 coding sequence is TGTGCCAGCAGTTCCCAGGCGGGAGGGACCGGGGAGCTGTTTTTT.

The CDR3 is CASRTIPDRVAEAFF. CDR3 DNA sequence: TGTGCCAGCAGGACTATTCCAGACAGGGTGGCTGAAGCTTTCTTT. This chain links TRBV6-5 with TRBJ1-1; 7 bases match TRBD1. This CDR3 is built from 15 residues. Germline CDR1 MNHEY, CDR2 SVGAGI. Germline trimming cut 6 bases from V and 6 bases from J; bases unmatched to any gene: 13.

J is TRBJ2-7 and V is TRBV7-3, with D perhaps TRBD1 (6 bases). The ends were cut back, 5 bases at V and 7 bases at J, with 18 bases in the middle. CDR3 length: 14 residues. Germline CDR1 reads SGHTA; CDR2 reads FQGTGA. CDR3 sequence: CASSPTTGGSEQYF. The CDR3 DNA reads TGTGCCAGCAGCCCTACGACAGGCGGATCGGAGCAGTACTTC.

This clone was seen once. V gene TRBV6-5 combines with J gene TRBJ2-5; D possibly corresponds to TRBD1 (8 bases). V lost 7 bases, J lost 2 bases, and 14 bases lay in between. CDR3 size: 14 residues. Germline V gene lookup returns CDR1 MNHEY and CDR2 SVGAGI. The CDR3, as DNA: TGTGCCAGCAATAAACAGGGGGGGCAAGAGACCCAGTACTTC. Amino acid sequence: CASNKQGGQETQYF.

This clone has only a few counts. This chain joins TRBV4-1 and TRBJ1-2, with TRBD1 identical over 10 bases. This CDR3 contains 15 residues. Germline trimming cut 4 bases from V and 8 bases from J; bases unmatched to any gene: 10. CDR1 is MGHRA, CDR2 YSYEKL, per germline. In DNA form, the CDR3 reads TGCGCCAGCAGCCCCCGGGACAGGGGTTTTCGAGGCTACACCTTC. It codes for CASSPRDRGFRGYTF.

The chain recombines TRBV5-4 with TRBJ2-3, with 9 bases lining up with TRBD2. The V segment lost 0 bases and the J segment 6 bases; nucleotides outside the gene matches: 2. Germline-derived CDR1 and CDR2 are SGHNT and YYREEE (reference sequence). This CDR3 comprises 14 residues. CDR3 in amino acids: CASSLAREGDTQYF. DNA for the CDR3: TGTGCCAGCAGCTTGGCGCGGGAGGGCGATACGCAGTATTTT.

The chain links TRBV9 to TRBJ2-1; TRBD2 matches at 9 bases. The V segment lost 2 bases and the J segment 3 bases; nucleotides outside the gene matches: 6. Germline V gene data show CDR1 as SGDLS and CDR2 as YYNGEE. The CDR3 totals 16 residues. CDR3 region: CASSVIGTSSYNEQFF. For the CDR3, the DNA is TGTGCCAGCAGCGTCATCGGGACTAGCAGCTACAATGAGCAGTTCTTC.

This clone has just one count. The CDR3 reads CASSWDRESYEQYF. The CDR3 DNA follows: TGCGCCAGCAGCTGGGACAGAGAATCCTACGAGCAGTACTTC. This chain links TRBV4-1 with TRBJ2-7; 7 bases are shared with TRBD1. The CDR3 consists of 14 residues. Germline loops: CDR1 MGHRA, CDR2 YSYEKL. With 5 bases clipped from V and 1 base from J, the junction kept 5 bases outside the gene matches.

The gene calls are TRBV29-1 and TRBJ2-3; 8 bases are a match to TRBD2. The ends lost 8 bases at V and 4 bases at J; junction bases unmatched: 11. CDR1 is SQVTM, CDR2 ANQGSEA, per germline. CDR3 length: 14 residues. CDR3 protein: CSSIPAGLADTQYF. Written as DNA, the CDR3 is TGCAGCTCTATCCCCGCGGGACTAGCAGATACGCAGTATTTT.

The chain has TRBV28 and TRBJ2-7; tentatively, D is TRBD1 (5 bases). CDR3 length: 14 residues. Germline V CDR1 and CDR2: MDHEN, SYDVKM. V gave up 6 bases and J gave up 0 bases, with 12 bases separating them. In nucleotides, the CDR3 is TGTGCCAGCAGGCCAGGGTCGCCCTCCTACGAGCAGTACTTC. Translating gives CASRPGSPSYEQYF.

The V call is TRBV11-3, the J call TRBJ2-5, with 10 positions matching TRBD2. V shed 1 base, J shed 2 bases, and the junction held 7 bases outside the gene matches. The CDR3 has 17 amino acids. Germline CDR1 and CDR2: SGHNT and YENEEA. The DNA for the CDR3 is TGTGCCAGCAGCTTAGGGACTAGCGGAGGTGGACAAGAGACCCAGTACTTC. Residues: CASSLGTSGGGQETQYF.

This clone was observed a single time. The V gene is TRBV6-6, the J gene TRBJ2-1, with TRBD1 matching 11 bases. Per the germline V gene, CDR1 is MNHNY and CDR2 is SVGAGI (reference sequence). CDR3 length: 13 amino acids. V shed 9 bases and J 5 bases; nucleotides not matched to a gene: 3. CDR3 sequence reads: CASGTGGNNEQFF. The CDR3 DNA reads TGTGCCAGTGGGACAGGGGGAAACAATGAGCAGTTCTTC.

J is TRBJ2-3 and V is TRBV4-2; a possible D gene is TRBD2 (6 bases). The germline V and J ends were trimmed by 0 bases and 0 bases, with 10 bases remaining between them. This CDR3 has 16 amino acids. In germline, CDR1 is LGHNA, CDR2 YNFKEQ. The chain's CDR3 is CASSQDTAGSTDTQYF. The CDR3 DNA sequence: TGTGCCAGCAGCCAAGATACGGCGGGAAGCACAGATACGCAGTATTTT.

The V and J genes are TRBV27 and TRBJ2-3; no clear D gene. The V gene's germline CDR1 is MNHEY and CDR2 SMNVEV (reference sequence). Trimming shortened V by 2 bases and J by 2 bases, and 8 bases separated the two germline ends. The CDR3 contains 14 residues. Written as DNA, the CDR3 is TGTGCCAGCAGTTTAAGCCGATACACAGATACGCAGTATTTT. Translating it yields CASSLSRYTDTQYF.

The genes are TRBV5-5 and TRBJ2-7; 9 bases are shared with TRBD1. Germline V CDR1 and CDR2: SGHKS, YYEKEE (reference sequence). Trimming took 5 bases from V and 3 from J; bases not matched to a gene: 9. The CDR3 is 15 residues long. CDR3 loop: CASRPNRGPYYEQYF. The DNA for the CDR3 is TGTGCCAGCAGGCCGAACAGGGGGCCTTACTACGAGCAGTACTTC.

The CDR3 protein is CASSLSTGGADTQYF. CDR3 DNA: TGCGCCAGCAGCTTGTCTACAGGGGGAGCAGATACGCAGTATTTT. This chain uses TRBV5-1 with TRBJ2-3, with 8 bases matching TRBD1. The J segment lost 4 bases and the V segment lost 1 base, leaving 5 bases of the junction unmatched. The CDR3 is made up of 15 amino acids. Germline lookup yields CDR1 SGHRS and CDR2 YFSETQ.

The chain combines TRBV27 with TRBJ2-3; 10 nucleotides line up with TRBD2. This CDR3 is built from 18 residues. CDR1 and CDR2 (germline): MNHEY, SMNVEV (reference sequence). V was clipped by 8 bases and J by 4 bases; unmatched bases: 18. The CDR3 is CASVFKGVRAGGPDTQYF. For the CDR3, the DNA is TGTGCCAGCGTATTCAAGGGGGTTCGAGCGGGAGGGCCAGATACGCAGTATTTT.

The chain employs TRBV5-1 and TRBJ2-7; no clear D. Germline V CDR1 and CDR2: SGHRS, YFSETQ. This CDR3 spans 14 amino acids. Trimming pared 7 bases from V and 2 bases from J, leaving 16 bases between. CDR3 bases: TGCGCCAGCTCCCAAGGCGGCAGAACCTACGAGCAGTACTTC. Translated: CASSQGGRTYEQYF.